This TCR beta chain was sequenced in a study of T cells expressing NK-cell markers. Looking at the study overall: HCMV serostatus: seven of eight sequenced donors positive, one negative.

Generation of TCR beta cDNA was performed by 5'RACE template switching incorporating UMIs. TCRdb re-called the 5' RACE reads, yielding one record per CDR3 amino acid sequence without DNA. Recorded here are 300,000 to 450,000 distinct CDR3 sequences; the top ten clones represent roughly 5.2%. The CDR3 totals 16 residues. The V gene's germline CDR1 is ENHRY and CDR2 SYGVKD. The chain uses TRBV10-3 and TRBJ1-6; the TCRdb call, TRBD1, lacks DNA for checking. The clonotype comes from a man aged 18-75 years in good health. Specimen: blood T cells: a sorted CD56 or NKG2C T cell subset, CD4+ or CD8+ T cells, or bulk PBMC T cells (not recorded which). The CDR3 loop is CAISVQGNSYNSPLHF.